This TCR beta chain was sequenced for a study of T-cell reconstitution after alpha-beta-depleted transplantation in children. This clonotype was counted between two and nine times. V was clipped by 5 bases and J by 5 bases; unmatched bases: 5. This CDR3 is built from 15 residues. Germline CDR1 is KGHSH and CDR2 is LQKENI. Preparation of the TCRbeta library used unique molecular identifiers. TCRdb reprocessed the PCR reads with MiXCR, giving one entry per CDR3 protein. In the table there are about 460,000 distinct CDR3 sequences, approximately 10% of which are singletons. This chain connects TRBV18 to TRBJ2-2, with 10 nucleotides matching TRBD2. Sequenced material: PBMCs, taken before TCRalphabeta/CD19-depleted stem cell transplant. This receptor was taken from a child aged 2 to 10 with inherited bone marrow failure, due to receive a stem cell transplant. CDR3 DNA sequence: TGTGCCAGCTCAACTAGCGGGACGCGGACCGGGGAGCTGTTTTTT. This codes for CASSTSGTRTGELFF.